The source of this T cell receptor (beta chain) is a study of shared clonotypes between healthy human individuals. With regard to this clone: Its matching antigen is unknown.

Study-level points and caveats: Memory subsets generally showed smaller estimated richness than naive subsets did. Non-shared clonotypes had lower generation probabilities than clonotypes shared by all four sorted-subset donors.

Assay used: immunoSEQ multiplex PCR; TCRdb lists only in-frame clones, some missing. Here the sample spans roughly 1,100,000 clones, about 74% being singletons. From germline, CDR1 is SGHVS and CDR2 FQNEAQ. V lost 5 bases to trimming and J lost 2 bases, with 13 bases between them. The CDR3 has 14 residues. Into CD45RA+ naive and CD45RA-negative memory subsets, the CD4+ cells were split. This receptor was obtained from a man younger than 30 in good health. The sample comprised memory CD4+ T cells sorted from blood. Sample subset: CD45RA-negative fraction. This chain connects TRBV7-8 to TRBJ2-7, with D perhaps TRBD2 (5 bases). In DNA, the CDR3 is TGTGCCAGCAGCATCACTAGTGGGGCCTACGAGCAGTACTTC. Amino acid sequence: CASSITSGAYEQYF.